The 14 T cell receptor beta chains in this list originate from one sample, sequenced in a study of blood T cell repertoires in COVID-19. Profiled with immunoSEQ multiplex PCR; TCRdb holds only in-frame clones, not every one. Found here are 150,000 to 200,000 clones, about 79% of them singletons; the top ten hold around 15%. Material for sequencing was PBMCs or T cells enriched from blood (not recorded which). These receptors were obtained from a man between 45 and 60 years old who had recovered from COVID-19.

This clone was seen a few times. This chain uses TRBV5-4 with TRBJ2-3; possible D gene TRBD2, 7 bases. Trimming cost V 3 bases and J 2 bases, with 13 bases left between them. The CDR3 extends over 15 amino acids. CDR1 SGHNT and CDR2 YYREEE come from the germline V gene (reference sequence). The CDR3 is CASSSGGPHTDTQYF. CDR3 coding DNA: TGTGCCAGCAGCTCCGGGGGGCCCCACACAGATACGCAGTATTTT.

V gene TRBV5-1 combines with J gene TRBJ1-2, with no clear D. Trimming took 0 bases from V and 5 from J, leaving 17 bases between them. This CDR3 is 16 amino acids long. The germline gives CDR1 SGHRS, CDR2 YFSETQ. CDR3 sequence: CASSLALGAGGYGYTF. CDR3 coding DNA: TGCGCCAGCAGCTTGGCCCTGGGCGCGGGCGGGTATGGCTACACCTTC. The full variable domain, its missing parts supplied by reference TRBV5-1 and TRBJ1-2, is KAGVTQTPRYLIKTRGQQVTLSCSPISGHRSVSWYQQTPGQGLQFLFEYFSETQRNKGNFPGRFSGRQFSNSRSEMNVSTLELGDSALYLCASSLALGAGGYGYTFGSGTRLTVV.

The chain is built from TRBV30 and TRBJ1-5; possible D gene TRBD1, 5 bases. The CDR3 sequence is 15 residues long. V lost 0 bases to trimming and J lost 4 bases, with 13 bases between them. Germline V gene sequence: CDR1 GTSNPN, CDR2 SVGIG (reference sequence). CDR3 in DNA: TGTGCCTGGAGTGTACCCGCAGGGCGGAATCAGCCCCAGCATTTT. It is translated as CAWSVPAGRNQPQHF.

V is TRBV27 and J is TRBJ1-2; D not certain. V was cut by 7 bases and J by 5 bases, with 20 bases left in between. This CDR3 has 15 residues. Germline V gene lookup returns CDR1 MNHEY and CDR2 SMNVEV (reference sequence). CDR3 amino acids: CASKDNDPGQYGYTF. Written as DNA, the CDR3 is TGTGCCAGCAAAGACAACGACCCTGGTCAGTATGGCTACACCTTC.

This chain joins TRBV5-1 and TRBJ2-1, with 10 bases fitting TRBD2. The CDR3 extends over 14 amino acids. Trimming at V came to 4 bases and at J to 10 bases, leaving 8 bases not matched to a gene. Germline assignment: CDR1 SGHRS and CDR2 YFSETQ. CDR3 amino acids: CASSPGLALSEQFF. CDR3 nucleotides: TGCGCCAGCAGCCCGGGACTAGCGCTGTCGGAGCAGTTCTTC.

This clone was found once. V is TRBV19 and J is TRBJ1-6, with TRBD1 as a possible D gene (5 bases). Per germline, CDR1 LNHDA and CDR2 SQIVND (reference sequence). There are 17 residues in the CDR3. Trimming took 5 bases from V and 7 from J, leaving 21 bases between them. The CDR3 loop is CASSGTIGGARNSPLHF. Written as DNA, the CDR3 is TGTGCCAGTAGTGGTACTATTGGTGGGGCGAGGAATTCACCCCTCCACTTT.

This chain uses TRBV5-1 with TRBJ1-1, with 7 bases fitting TRBD1. This CDR3 has 14 amino acids. CDR1 and CDR2 (germline): SGHRS, YFSETQ. Losses at the gene ends were 7 bases for V and 0 bases for J; bases not matched to a gene: 6. The CDR3: CASGEQGMNTEAFF. The CDR3 nucleotides read TGCGCCAGCGGAGAACAGGGGATGAACACTGAAGCTTTCTTT.

The V gene is TRBV2, the J gene TRBJ1-1; possibly TRBD1 for D (6 bases). Germline CDR1 SNHLY, CDR2 FYNNEI. Trimming removed 8 bases from V and 7 bases from J, with 20 bases in between. The CDR3 loop spans 14 amino acids. The CDR3 reads CASGRGAAGGEAFF. CDR3 sequence (DNA): TGTGCCAGCGGCAGGGGCGCGGCGGGGGGTGAAGCTTTCTTT.

The rearrangement joins TRBV5-1 to TRBJ1-1; the match to TRBD1 covers 9 bases. The germline V gene has CDR1 SGHRS and CDR2 YFSETQ. Trimming removed 0 bases from V and 6 bases from J; junction bases left unmatched: 6. The CDR3 spans 15 residues. The CDR3 is CASSLGTGVSPEAFF. The CDR3, as DNA: TGCGCCAGCAGCTTGGGGACAGGGGTCTCTCCTGAAGCTTTCTTT.

The V and J genes are TRBV29-1 and TRBJ2-7, with TRBD1 matching over 7 bases. Germline V gives CDR1 SQVTM, CDR2 ANQGSEA. V was pared by 2 bases and J by 6 bases, with 10 bases of the junction left unmatched. The CDR3 is made up of 14 amino acids. The CDR3 sequence is CSVEFRTGVSEQYF. Written as DNA, the CDR3 is TGCAGCGTTGAATTCCGAACAGGGGTAAGCGAGCAGTACTTC.

V and J are TRBV3-1 (or the pseudogene TRBV3-2) and TRBJ2-1; 10 nucleotides line up with TRBD1. This CDR3 contains 16 residues. The J segment lost 10 bases and the V segment lost 4 bases, leaving 13 bases of the junction unmatched. Germline V lookup: CDR1 LGHDT, CDR2 YNNKEL (reference sequence). The CDR3 bases are TGTGCCAGCAGCCTCCTGGGGACAGGGGTGTTGGGGGAGCAGTTCTTC. Its protein product is CASSLLGTGVLGEQFF.

The J gene is TRBJ2-7, the V gene TRBV4-1; 8 bases match TRBD1. There are 15 residues in the CDR3. Germline V gene lookup returns CDR1 MGHRA and CDR2 YSYEKL. Germline trimming cut 0 bases from V and 7 bases from J; bases unmatched to any gene: 8. CDR3 sequence reads: CASSQDQQGAREQYF. The CDR3 DNA reads as TGCGCCAGCAGCCAAGATCAGCAGGGGGCGAGGGAGCAGTACTTC.

The V gene is TRBV7-9, the J gene TRBJ1-2; 8 bases align to TRBD1. From germline, CDR1 is SEHNR and CDR2 FQNEAQ (reference sequence). Trimming removed 6 bases from V and 3 bases from J; junction bases left unmatched: 9. The CDR3 contains 15 residues. This CDR3 reads CASSTGTGPYYGYTF. For the CDR3, the DNA is TGTGCCAGCAGTACCGGGACAGGCCCATACTATGGCTACACCTTC.

This chain links TRBV6-5 with TRBJ2-3, with 10 bases fitting TRBD2. Germline loops: CDR1 MNHEY, CDR2 SVGAGI. The ends lost 7 bases at V and 6 bases at J; junction bases unmatched: 7. The CDR3 runs 14 residues. DNA of the CDR3: TGTGCCAGCAAAACTAGCGGGGCCTTGGATACGCAGTATTTT. Its protein is CASKTSGALDTQYF.